Reported below is one T cell receptor (beta chain). Authors' data handling: Estimation of nucleated cell counts was performed using reference gene primer amplification. Here immunoSEQ multiplex PCR was the method, and the copy in TCRdb shows in-frame clones only, minus some. V and J calls and clone size are as listed in that table; D and trimming were resolved from the DNA. Of nearly 250,000 clones listed, over 80% were seen once; the top ten hold just over 0.85%. This entry is derived from a study of blood T cell repertoires in COVID-19. At the level of the study: Sources were T cells, B-cell-depleted T cells, or PBMCs; the material itself was cDNA or gDNA.

The germline gives CDR1 WNHNN, CDR2 SYGVQD (reference sequence). V lost 9 bases to trimming and J lost 1 base; unmatched junction nucleotides: 4. This CDR3 region has 14 residues. The rearrangement joins TRBV10-1 to TRBJ2-2, with 8 bases matching TRBD2. The specimen sequenced was PBMCs or T cells enriched from blood (not recorded which). The receptor was derived from a middle-aged man who had been exposed to COVID-19. The CDR3 spells CASQSGRNTGELFF. The DNA of the CDR3 is TGCGCCAGTCAAAGCGGGAGGAACACCGGGGAGCTGTTTTTT.